Presented here are 32 T cell receptor beta chains from one specimen sequenced in a study of shared T cell receptors in the human thymus. The table came from immunoSEQ multiplex PCR; TCRdb's copy has only in-frame clones and leaves some out. Of approximately 760,000 clones listed, approximately 83% are singletons. These same records also appear under a second study, on human thymus T cells.

Specimen: thymocytes. The origin of the receptors is a girl less than two years old with a congenital heart defect.

The V and J genes are TRBV11-2 and TRBJ1-5, with D maybe TRBD1 (6 bases). The germline V gene encodes CDR1 SGHAT and CDR2 FQNNGV. There are 17 residues in the CDR3. Trimming cost V 0 bases and J 1 base, with 13 bases left between them. As DNA, the CDR3 is TGTGCCAGCAGCTTAGAAACGGGGGGCGACAGCAATCAGCCCCAGCATTTT. Its protein is CASSLETGGDSNQPQHF.

The DNA for the CDR3 is TGTGCCAGCAGTTCCGACGGAGCTGACTATGGCTACACCTTC. It specifies CASSSDGADYGYTF. The chain combines TRBV6-5 with TRBJ1-2, with no clear D. This CDR3 region has 14 residues. Trimming cost V 4 bases and J 3 bases, with 12 bases left between them. Germline lookup yields CDR1 MNHEY and CDR2 SVGAGI.

V gene TRBV7-6 combines with J gene TRBJ1-1; 8 nucleotides match TRBD1. CDR1 and CDR2 from the germline V gene are SGHVS and FNYEAQ. V was pared by 5 bases and J by 0 bases, with 26 bases of the junction left unmatched. There are 22 residues in the CDR3. The CDR3 sequence: CASSPTNNQKTGEKGVNTEAFF. The CDR3 DNA sequence: TGTGCCAGCAGCCCTACCAACAACCAAAAGACAGGGGAAAAGGGAGTGAACACTGAAGCTTTCTTT.

A remark on this clone: Different DNA sequences within this sample yield the same CDR3. V usage is TRBV19 and J usage is TRBJ1-1; a possible D gene is TRBD1 (6 bases). Trimming stripped 7 bases from V and 1 base from J, with 7 bases between. The CDR3 contains 12 residues. Germline values: CDR1 LNHDA, CDR2 SQIVND (reference sequence). The CDR3 region is CASTRGNTEAFF. In nucleotides, the CDR3 is TGTGCCAGTACCAGGGGGAACACTGAAGCTTTCTTT.

V is TRBV11-2 and J is TRBJ2-5; 8 bases fit TRBD1. This CDR3 has 17 amino acids. V lost 5 bases to trimming and J lost 1 base; unmatched junction nucleotides: 12. The germline V gene has CDR1 SGHAT and CDR2 FQNNGV. CDR3 region: CASSGTGAPSFQETQYF. The CDR3 coding sequence is TGTGCCAGCAGCGGGACAGGCGCGCCCAGCTTCCAAGAGACCCAGTACTTC.

CDR3 in amino acids: CASSFGNSNYGYTF. The DNA for the CDR3 is TGTGCCAGCAGCTTCGGGAACAGCAACTATGGCTACACCTTC. The chain joins TRBV11-1 to TRBJ1-2; no clear D. Germline lookup yields CDR1 SGHAT and CDR2 FQDESV (reference sequence). V was trimmed by 3 bases and J by 2 bases, leaving 10 bases between them. The CDR3 spans 14 residues.

This rearrangement joins TRBV19 to TRBJ2-1; 8 bases are a match to TRBD2. The V gene end was trimmed by 6 bases and the J gene end by 2 bases; junction bases not matched to a gene: 3. CDR1 is LNHDA and CDR2 is SQIVND in the germline V gene (reference sequence). The CDR3 consists of 14 residues. In DNA form, the CDR3 reads TGTGCCAGTAGCGAACTAGCGGCCTACAATGAGCAGTTCTTC. Residues: CASSELAAYNEQFF.

The rearrangement links TRBV5-1 to TRBJ2-2, with 7 bases identical to TRBD2. Germline values: CDR1 SGHRS, CDR2 YFSETQ. Trimming cost V 4 bases and J 5 bases; bases outside gene matches: 11. The CDR3 contains 16 residues. The CDR3 bases are TGCGCCAGCAGCCCCCGGGATAGCGGGCAGACCGGGGAGCTGTTTTTT. This gives the protein CASSPRDSGQTGELFF. Looking up the rest from reference TRBV5-1 and TRBJ2-2 gives the full variable domain: KAGVTQTPRYLIKTRGQQVTLSCSPISGHRSVSWYQQTPGQGLQFLFEYFSETQRNKGNFPGRFSGRQFSNSRSEMNVSTLELGDSALYLCASSPRDSGQTGELFFGEGSRLTVL.

The sample holds a few counts of this clone. The chain joins TRBV6-5 to TRBJ1-2; D gene ambiguous. The CDR3 runs 16 residues. V lost 4 bases, J lost 4 bases, and 19 bases lay in between. Germline assignment: CDR1 MNHEY and CDR2 SVGAGI. The CDR3 here is CASSSSGRTGSYGYTF. Written as DNA, the CDR3 is TGTGCCAGCAGTTCCTCTGGGAGGACGGGCTCCTATGGCTACACCTTC.

V usage is TRBV5-1 and J usage is TRBJ1-1; possibly TRBD1 for D (5 bases). The CDR3 runs 17 residues. The germline gives CDR1 SGHRS, CDR2 YFSETQ. Trimming left V 1 base short and J 5 bases short, with 21 bases between. In nucleotides, the CDR3 is TGCGCCAGCAGCTTGTTTTGTTTTCGTCTCCCAGGGACTGAAGCTTTCTTT. The encoded protein is CASSLFCFRLPGTEAFF.

V is TRBV20-1 and J is TRBJ1-2; D unresolved. CDR3 size: 8 residues. Trimming cost V 0 bases and J 12 bases, with 2 bases left between them. CDR1 and CDR2 from the germline V gene are DFQATT and SNEGSKA (reference sequence). The CDR3 spells CSARDNTF. DNA for the CDR3: TGCAGTGCTAGAGATAACACCTTC.

V usage is TRBV5-5 and J usage is TRBJ1-5; D might be TRBD1 (6 bases). This CDR3 comprises 19 residues. In germline, CDR1 is SGHKS, CDR2 YYEKEE (reference sequence). Trimming left V 2 bases short and J 2 bases short, with 23 bases between. The CDR3: CASSLYQGTHPWGNQPQHF. CDR3 nucleotide sequence: TGTGCCAGCAGCTTATACCAGGGGACCCATCCCTGGGGCAATCAGCCCCAGCATTTT.

Worth noting for this clone: Sequence at one end of the junction differs from germline and may be a read error. This chain uses TRBV12-5 with TRBJ2-5, with D perhaps matching TRBD1 (5 bases). This CDR3 is built from 13 residues. Germline V lookup: CDR1 LGHNT, CDR2 FRNRAP. The CDR3 DNA reads as TGTGCTAGTGGCTTGGGGCACCGAGAGACCCAGTACTTC. Protein product: CASGLGHRETQYF.

The table lists this clone with a few counts. The chain combines TRBV6-1 with TRBJ1-1; 8 bases agree with TRBD1. Germline V gene data show CDR1 as MNHNS and CDR2 as SASEGT. The CDR3 extends over 15 amino acids. The V segment lost 4 bases and the J segment 4 bases; nucleotides outside the gene matches: 8. In DNA form, the CDR3 reads TGTGCCAGCAGTGGGACAGGGATTGGATTCACTGAAGCTTTCTTT. Translated, it gives CASSGTGIGFTEAFF.

The chain couples TRBV6-1 to TRBJ1-2, with D maybe TRBD1 (6 bases). Trimming took off 4 bases at V and 1 base at J, with 13 bases between the two ends. The CDR3 extends over 15 amino acids. Looked up from germline, CDR1 is MNHNS and CDR2 is SASEGT. CDR3 protein: CASSVYDRLNYGYTF. CDR3 nucleotides: TGTGCCAGCAGTGTCTACGACAGGCTTAACTATGGCTACACCTTC.

The chain carries TRBV2 and TRBJ2-1; tentatively, D is TRBD2 (6 bases). Trimming took 5 bases from V and 6 from J, leaving 20 bases between them. This CDR3 region has 16 residues. Per the germline V gene, CDR1 is SNHLY and CDR2 is FYNNEI. This CDR3 is CASSYPTRGVTNEQFF. Here the CDR3 DNA reads TGTGCCAGCAGTTACCCTACTCGCGGGGTTACCAATGAGCAGTTCTTC.

The chain combines TRBV15 with TRBJ2-2, with 13 bases matching TRBD2. The CDR3 contains 16 residues. Trimming took 5 bases from V and 5 from J; bases not matched to a gene: 5. Germline CDR1 and CDR2: LNHNV and YYDKDF (reference sequence). In DNA, the CDR3 is TGTGCCACCAGCCGTGGACTAGCGGGGGATACCGGGGAGCTGTTTTTT. Its protein is CATSRGLAGDTGELFF.

The V gene is TRBV6-4, the J gene TRBJ2-1; D may be TRBD2 (5 bases). This CDR3 has 14 amino acids. Trimming pared 6 bases from V and 6 bases from J, leaving 15 bases between. Germline V gene sequence: CDR1 MRHNA, CDR2 SNTAGT. In nucleotides, the CDR3 is TGTGCCAGCAGCGGCGGGTACCACTCCAATGAGCAGTTCTTC. Protein: CASSGGYHSNEQFF.

The chain combines TRBV7-2 with TRBJ2-7; TRBD1 matches 7 bases. The junction had 7 bases not matched to a gene; V was cut back by 6 bases and J by 2 bases. Per germline, CDR1 SGHTA and CDR2 FQGNSA. The CDR3 is 14 residues long. The CDR3 is CASSPTTGPYEQYF. CDR3 DNA: TGTGCCAGCAGTCCCACGACAGGGCCCTACGAGCAGTACTTC.

The CDR3 protein is CASSRWGGRNEAFF. The CDR3 DNA sequence: TGTGCCAGCAGTCGGTGGGGGGGGCGTAATGAAGCTTTCTTT. The V gene is TRBV5-4, the J gene TRBJ1-1, with D tentatively TRBD1 (6 bases). The V gene lost 5 bases and the J gene lost 7 bases, with 18 bases spanning the gap. The CDR3 totals 14 residues. In germline, CDR1 is SGHNT, CDR2 YYREEE (reference sequence).

Only one count was recorded for this clone. This chain uses TRBV7-2 with TRBJ2-2; 9 bases align to TRBD1. Germline lookup yields CDR1 SGHTA and CDR2 FQGNSA. V trimming: 5 bases; J trimming: 5 bases; junction bases outside the gene matches: 6. The CDR3 is 15 residues long. For the CDR3, the DNA is TGTGCCAGCAGCCACGGGACAGGGCGGACCGGGGAGCTGTTTTTT. This codes for CASSHGTGRTGELFF.

A remark on this clone: Sequence at one end of the junction differs from germline and may be a read error. CDR3 residues: CATSTVSTEAFF. CDR3 nucleotide sequence: TGTGCCACCAGTACAGTTTCCACTGAAGCTTTCTTT. The rearrangement links TRBV10-3 to TRBJ1-1; no clear D. The CDR3 sequence is 12 residues long. Per germline, CDR1 ENHRY and CDR2 SYGVKD.

This chain joins TRBV5-4 and TRBJ2-5; D might be TRBD2 (5 bases). Germline CDR1 reads SGHNT; CDR2 reads YYREEE (reference sequence). This CDR3 comprises 16 residues. With 0 bases removed from V and 5 bases from J, the gap between germline ends came to 17 bases. The CDR3: CASSLAEVDCGETQYF. The CDR3 coding sequence is TGTGCCAGCAGCTTGGCCGAGGTGGACTGTGGGGAGACCCAGTACTTC.

The chain couples TRBV6-6 to TRBJ2-7, with D maybe TRBD2 (6 bases). V shed 3 bases and J shed 5 bases, with 17 bases lying between them. Per germline, CDR1 MNHNY and CDR2 SVGAGI (reference sequence). The CDR3 contains 15 residues. CDR3 in amino acids: CASSYAPLEGHEQYF. The CDR3 DNA follows: TGTGCCAGCAGTTATGCTCCCCTGGAGGGCCACGAGCAGTACTTC.

The rearrangement joins TRBV5-8 to TRBJ1-4; TRBD1 agrees at 10 bases. The CDR3 spans 16 residues. Germline V lookup: CDR1 SGHTS, CDR2 YDEGEE. V lost 3 bases, J lost 4 bases, and 6 bases stayed unmatched. CDR3 protein: CASSSEGTGVNEKLFF. CDR3 in DNA: TGTGCCAGCAGCTCCGAAGGGACAGGGGTTAATGAAAAACTGTTTTTT.

In this sample, this clone turned up once. This chain connects TRBV10-2 to TRBJ2-7, with 10 bases matching TRBD1. CDR3 length: 17 amino acids. The germline CDR1 and CDR2 sequences are WSHSY and SAAADI. After removal of 8 bases from V and 0 bases from J, the junction contained 13 bases not matched to a gene. In DNA, the CDR3 is TGCGCCAGCCACGGACAGGGGGAAGTCGAGAGCTCCTACGAGCAGTACTTC. Translated, it gives CASHGQGEVESSYEQYF.

V and J are TRBV11-2 and TRBJ1-6; TRBD1 matches at 9 bases. The CDR3 length is 15 residues. The germline gives CDR1 SGHAT, CDR2 FQNNGV. V shed 2 bases and J 8 bases; nucleotides not matched to a gene: 4. CDR3: CASSLFDRGYSPLHF. CDR3 in DNA: TGTGCCAGCAGCTTATTCGACAGGGGGTATTCACCCCTCCACTTT.

J is TRBJ1-4 and V is TRBV6-1; weak D call: TRBD1 (5 bases). Germline CDR1 is MNHNS and CDR2 is SASEGT. V dropped 10 bases and J dropped 7 bases, with 19 bases sitting between them. The CDR3 totals 14 residues. CDR3 bases: TGTGCCACCCCGTGGAGGGCAGGGTCTGAAAAACTGTTTTTT. The encoded protein is CATPWRAGSEKLFF.

The rearrangement uses TRBV7-9 and TRBJ1-1; maybe TRBD1 (5 bases). In germline, CDR1 is SEHNR, CDR2 FQNEAQ (reference sequence). The CDR3 runs 18 residues. V was shortened by 2 bases and J by 10 bases, with 29 bases between the two germline ends. The CDR3 spells CASSLYRACGGRGLAAFF. The CDR3, as DNA: TGTGCCAGCAGCTTATATAGGGCTTGCGGGGGTAGAGGGTTAGCAGCTTTCTTT.

Points on this clone: The same CDR3 arises from other DNA sequences in this sample as well. The V and J genes are TRBV7-7 and TRBJ2-3; 9 bases agree with TRBD2. The germline V gene encodes CDR1 SSHAT and CDR2 FNYEAQ (reference sequence). With 4 bases clipped from V and 3 bases from J, the junction kept 8 bases outside the gene matches. The CDR3 is 16 amino acids. Here the CDR3 reads CASSSGLAGGTDTQYF. DNA for the CDR3: TGTGCCAGCAGCTCCGGACTGGCGGGGGGGACAGATACGCAGTATTTT.

Notes on this clone: Germline and junction disagree at one end, which may indicate a read error. The sample carries other DNA sequences with the same CDR3. This chain links TRBV5-1 with TRBJ1-6, with D maybe TRBD1 (5 bases). This CDR3 is built from 17 residues. Germline V gives CDR1 SGHRS, CDR2 YFSETQ. The CDR3 sequence: CASSLGQGLSYNSPLHF. The CDR3 bases are TGCGCCAGCAGCTTGGGTCAGGGCCTAAGCTATAATTCCCCCCTCCACTTT.

The rearrangement joins TRBV5-1 to TRBJ1-1; D is perhaps TRBD1 (6 bases). Germline V gene sequence: CDR1 SGHRS, CDR2 YFSETQ. V lost 1 base and J 0 bases, leaving 16 bases between the germline ends. The CDR3 sequence is 17 residues long. The CDR3 sequence: CASSLYYREIMNTEAFF. For the CDR3, the DNA is TGCGCCAGCAGCTTGTATTACAGGGAGATCATGAACACTGAAGCTTTCTTT.